This T cell receptor (delta chain) was obtained from a study of gamma-delta T cells after stem cell transplantation. Remarks on this clone: With only one base between it and a far larger clone, this is likely a read error. Other DNA sequences in this sample translate to the same CDR3.

TCRdb ran CATT on the RT-PCR reads. The sample includes under 2,000 delta-chain clones, approximately 4.6% of them seen just once. This TCR derives from a human donor. It is not recorded whose cells these are; they may come from a transplant donor. The sequencing input was gamma-delta T cells.

The chain's CDR3 is CACDTVSLGDRLPTDKLIF. CDR3 bases: TGTGCCTGTGACACCGTTTCATTGGGGGATCGATTACCCACCGATAAACTCATCTTT. The chain is built from TRDV2 and TRDJ1; 8 nucleotides align to TRDD3. The trim removed 0 bases at V and 1 base at J, leaving 15 bases unmatched. This CDR3 has 19 residues. Germline values: CDR1 GEAIGNYY, CDR2 EKD.